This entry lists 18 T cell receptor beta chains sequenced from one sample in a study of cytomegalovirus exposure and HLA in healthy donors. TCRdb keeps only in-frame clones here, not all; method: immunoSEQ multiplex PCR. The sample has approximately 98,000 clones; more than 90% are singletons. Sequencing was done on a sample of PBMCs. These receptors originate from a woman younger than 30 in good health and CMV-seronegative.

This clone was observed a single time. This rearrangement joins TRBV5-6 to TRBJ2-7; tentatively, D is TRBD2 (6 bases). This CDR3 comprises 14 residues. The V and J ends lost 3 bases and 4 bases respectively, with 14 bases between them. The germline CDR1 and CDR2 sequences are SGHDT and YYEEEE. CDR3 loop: CASSSGWGRYEQYF. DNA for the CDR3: TGTGCCAGCAGCTCCGGATGGGGGAGGTACGAGCAGTACTTC.

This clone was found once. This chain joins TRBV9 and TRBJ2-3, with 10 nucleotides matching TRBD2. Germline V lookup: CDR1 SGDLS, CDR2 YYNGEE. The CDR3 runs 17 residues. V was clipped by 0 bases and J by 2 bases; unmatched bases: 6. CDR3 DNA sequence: TGTGCCAGCAGCGTAGATGCTAGCGGGGGAATCACAGATACGCAGTATTTT. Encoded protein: CASSVDASGGITDTQYF.

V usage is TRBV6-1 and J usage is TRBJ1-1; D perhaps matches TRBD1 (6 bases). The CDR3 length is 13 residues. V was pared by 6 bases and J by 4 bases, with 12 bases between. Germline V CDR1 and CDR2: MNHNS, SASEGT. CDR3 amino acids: CASSRGGSTEAFF. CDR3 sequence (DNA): TGTGCCAGCAGCAGGGGAGGGAGCACTGAAGCTTTCTTT.

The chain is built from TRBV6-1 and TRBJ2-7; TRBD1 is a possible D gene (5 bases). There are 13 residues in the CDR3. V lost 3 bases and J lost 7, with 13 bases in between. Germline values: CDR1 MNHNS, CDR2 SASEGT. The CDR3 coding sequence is TGTGCCAGCAGTGACAGGGTAGGTCGGGAGCAGTACTTC. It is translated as CASSDRVGREQYF.

CDR3 in DNA: TGTGCCAGTATCCCATCAGGGGAAAGGACTGAAGCTTTCTTT. It translates to CASIPSGERTEAFF. The genes are TRBV19 and TRBJ1-1, with D maybe TRBD1 (6 bases). This CDR3 has 14 residues. Germline V gene sequence: CDR1 LNHDA, CDR2 SQIVND (reference sequence). The V end was cut by 7 bases, the J end by 5 bases, with 17 bases between.

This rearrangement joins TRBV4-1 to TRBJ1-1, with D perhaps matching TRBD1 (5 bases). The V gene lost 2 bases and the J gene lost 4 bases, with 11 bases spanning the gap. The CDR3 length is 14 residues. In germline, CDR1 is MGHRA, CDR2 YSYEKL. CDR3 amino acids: CASSQQGSPTEAFF. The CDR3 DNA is TGCGCCAGCAGCCAACAGGGATCACCCACTGAAGCTTTCTTT.

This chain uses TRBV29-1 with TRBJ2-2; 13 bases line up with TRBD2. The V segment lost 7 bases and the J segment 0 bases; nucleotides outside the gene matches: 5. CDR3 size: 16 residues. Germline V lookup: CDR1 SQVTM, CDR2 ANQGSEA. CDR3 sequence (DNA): TGCAGCGCCGGGACTAGCGGGGATTCGAACACCGGGGAGCTGTTTTTT. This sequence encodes CSAGTSGDSNTGELFF.

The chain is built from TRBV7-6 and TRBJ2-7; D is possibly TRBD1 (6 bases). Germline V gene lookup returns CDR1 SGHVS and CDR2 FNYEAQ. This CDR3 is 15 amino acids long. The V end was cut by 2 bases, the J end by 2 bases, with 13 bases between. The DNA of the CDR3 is TGTGCCAGCAGCTTAAGGACAGAGGGGACCTACGAGCAGTACTTC. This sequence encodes CASSLRTEGTYEQYF. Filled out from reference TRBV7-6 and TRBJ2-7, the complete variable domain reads GAGVSQSPRYKVTKRGQDVALRCDPISGHVSLYWYRQALGQGPEFLTYFNYEAQQDKSGLPNDRFSAERPEGSISTLTIQRTEQRDSAMYRCASSLRTEGTYEQYFGPGTRLTVT.

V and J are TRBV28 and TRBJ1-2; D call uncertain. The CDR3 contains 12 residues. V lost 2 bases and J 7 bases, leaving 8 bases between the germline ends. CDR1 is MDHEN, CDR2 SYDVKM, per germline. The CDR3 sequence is CASSLPGGGYTF. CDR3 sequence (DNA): TGTGCCAGCAGTTTACCAGGTGGTGGCTACACCTTC.

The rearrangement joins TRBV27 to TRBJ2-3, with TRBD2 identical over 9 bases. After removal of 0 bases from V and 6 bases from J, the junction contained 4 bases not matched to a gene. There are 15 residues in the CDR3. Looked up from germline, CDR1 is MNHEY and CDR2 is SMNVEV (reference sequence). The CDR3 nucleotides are TGTGCCAGCAGTTTATCTCTAGCGGGGTCGGATACGCAGTATTTT. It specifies CASSLSLAGSDTQYF.

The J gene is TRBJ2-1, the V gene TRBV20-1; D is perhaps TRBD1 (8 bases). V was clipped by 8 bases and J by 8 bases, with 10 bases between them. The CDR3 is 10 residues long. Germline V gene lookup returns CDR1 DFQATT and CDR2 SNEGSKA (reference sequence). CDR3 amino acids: CSTGGDEQFF. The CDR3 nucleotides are TGCAGTACAGGGGGGGATGAGCAGTTCTTC.

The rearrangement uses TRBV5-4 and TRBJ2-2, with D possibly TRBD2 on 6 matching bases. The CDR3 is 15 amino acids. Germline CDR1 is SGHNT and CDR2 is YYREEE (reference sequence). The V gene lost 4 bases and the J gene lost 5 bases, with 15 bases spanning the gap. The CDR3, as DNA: TGTGCCAGCAGCGGCCCGGCAGGGAGGACCGGGGAGCTGTTTTTT. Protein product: CASSGPAGRTGELFF.

For the CDR3, the DNA is TGTGCCAGCAGTTTTGGCCGAGGCCAAAGCTCCTATAATTCACCCCTCCACTTT. Its translation: CASSFGRGQSSYNSPLHF. The rearrangement joins TRBV27 to TRBJ1-6; D not resolved. Germline CDR1 is MNHEY and CDR2 is SMNVEV (reference sequence). The CDR3 totals 18 residues. The V end lost 3 bases, the J end lost 0 bases, and 15 bases lay between the germline ends.

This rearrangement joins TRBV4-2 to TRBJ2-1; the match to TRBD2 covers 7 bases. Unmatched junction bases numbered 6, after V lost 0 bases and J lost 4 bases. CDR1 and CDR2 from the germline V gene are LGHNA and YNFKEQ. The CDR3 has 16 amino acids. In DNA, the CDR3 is TGTGCCAGCAGCCAAGATGACGGGGGGACTTACAATGAGCAGTTCTTC. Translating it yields CASSQDDGGTYNEQFF.

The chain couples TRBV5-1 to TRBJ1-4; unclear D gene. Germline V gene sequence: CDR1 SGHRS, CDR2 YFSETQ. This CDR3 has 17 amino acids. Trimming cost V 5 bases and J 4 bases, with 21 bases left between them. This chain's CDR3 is CASRLTGASAGNEKLFF. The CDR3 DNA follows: TGCGCCAGCAGGCTCACGGGTGCCTCCGCGGGTAATGAAAAACTGTTTTTT. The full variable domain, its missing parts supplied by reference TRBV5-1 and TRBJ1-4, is KAGVTQTPRYLIKTRGQQVTLSCSPISGHRSVSWYQQTPGQGLQFLFEYFSETQRNKGNFPGRFSGRQFSNSRSEMNVSTLELGDSALYLCASRLTGASAGNEKLFFGSGTQLSVL.

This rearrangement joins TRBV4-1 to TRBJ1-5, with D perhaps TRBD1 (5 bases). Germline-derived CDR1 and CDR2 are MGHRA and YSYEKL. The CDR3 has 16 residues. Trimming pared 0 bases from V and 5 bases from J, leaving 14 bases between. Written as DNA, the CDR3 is TGCGCCAGCAGCCAAGAGGAGGGACTCGGCGATCAGCCCCAGCATTTT. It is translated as CASSQEEGLGDQPQHF.

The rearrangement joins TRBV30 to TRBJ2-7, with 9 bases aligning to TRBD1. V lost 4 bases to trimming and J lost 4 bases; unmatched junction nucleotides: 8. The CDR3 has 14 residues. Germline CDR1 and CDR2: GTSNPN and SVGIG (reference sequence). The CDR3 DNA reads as TGTGCCTGGACCCTCGGACAGGGGTTTTACGAGCAGTACTTC. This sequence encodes CAWTLGQGFYEQYF. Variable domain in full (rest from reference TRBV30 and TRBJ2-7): SQTIHQWPATLVQPVGSPLSLECTVEGTSNPNLYWYRQAAGRGLQLLFYSVGIGQISSEVPQNLSASRPQDRQFILSSKKLLLSDSGFYLCAWTLGQGFYEQYFGPGTRLTVT.

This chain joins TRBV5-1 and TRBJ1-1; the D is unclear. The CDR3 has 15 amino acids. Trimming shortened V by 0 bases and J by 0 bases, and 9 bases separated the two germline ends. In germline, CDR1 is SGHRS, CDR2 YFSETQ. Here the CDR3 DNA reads TGCGCCAGCAGCTTGGAGGTGGGCCTGAACACTGAAGCTTTCTTT. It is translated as CASSLEVGLNTEAFF.